This TCR beta chain appears in the sequencing data of a study of blood T cell repertoires in COVID-19. Study-level background: Researchers got acute and convalescent COVID-19 samples from the United States, Italy and Spain. In each case, the material was cDNA or gDNA derived from T cells, B-cell-depleted T cells, or PBMCs.

J lost 7 bases, V lost 5 bases, and 5 bases had no gene match. The CDR3 totals 14 residues. Germline loops: CDR1 MNHEY, CDR2 SMNVEV (reference sequence). Original handling: Quantification of nucleated cells was approximated via reference gene primer amplification. Method: immunoSEQ multiplex PCR; TCRdb's copy keeps in-frame clones and lacks some. The V and J calls and the clone size are those of that table, but D and trimming were determined from the DNA. There are tens of thousands of clones in the sample; 75% to 85% occur only once, and 15% to 20% lies in the top ten. The receptor was isolated from a man between 65 and 85 years old who had recovered from COVID-19. The chain recombines TRBV27 with TRBJ1-4; 9 bases map to TRBD1. Sequenced input: peripheral blood. For the CDR3, the DNA is TGTGCCAGCAGTCCGGACAGGGGTGGTGAAAAACTGTTTTTT. Encoded protein: CASSPDRGGEKLFF.